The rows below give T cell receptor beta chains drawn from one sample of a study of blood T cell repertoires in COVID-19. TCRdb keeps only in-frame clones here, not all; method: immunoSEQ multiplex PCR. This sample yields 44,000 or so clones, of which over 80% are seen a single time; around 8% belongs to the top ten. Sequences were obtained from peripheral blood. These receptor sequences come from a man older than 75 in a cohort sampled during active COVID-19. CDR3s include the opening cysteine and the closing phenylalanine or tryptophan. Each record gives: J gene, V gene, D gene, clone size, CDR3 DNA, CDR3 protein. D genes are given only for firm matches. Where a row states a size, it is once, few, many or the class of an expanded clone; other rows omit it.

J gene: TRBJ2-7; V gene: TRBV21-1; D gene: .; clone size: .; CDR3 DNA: TGTGCCAGCAAACGGCCCGGGACAGGGAGAATTTATCCTTGGGGCTCCTACGAGCAGTACTTC; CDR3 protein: CASKRPGTGRIYPWGSYEQYF
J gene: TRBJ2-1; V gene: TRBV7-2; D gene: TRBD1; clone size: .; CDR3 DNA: TGTGCCAGCAGCTTAAGGGGGCAGGGGCAGGGGATGGAGCAGTTCTTC; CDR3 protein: CASSLRGQGQGMEQFF
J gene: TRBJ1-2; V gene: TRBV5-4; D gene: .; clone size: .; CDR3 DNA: TGTGCCAGCAGCTTGGCAGGGCAGGAGTACTATGGCTACACCTTC; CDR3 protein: CASSLAGQEYYGYTF
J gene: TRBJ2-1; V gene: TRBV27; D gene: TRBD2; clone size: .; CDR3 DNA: TGTGCCAGCAGTTTGCTAGCGGGATCCGCGAAACTCCACAATGAGCAGTTCTTC; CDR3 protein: CASSLLAGSAKLHNEQFF
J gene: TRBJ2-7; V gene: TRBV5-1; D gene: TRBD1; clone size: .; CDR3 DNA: TGCGCCAGCAGCTTGGTTCCGGGACAGGGGGGAGAGCAGTACTTC; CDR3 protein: CASSLVPGQGGEQYF
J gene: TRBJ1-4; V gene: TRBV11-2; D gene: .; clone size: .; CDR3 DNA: TGTGCCAGCAACCAGTTCGATGAAAAACTGTTTTTT; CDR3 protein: CASNQFDEKLFF
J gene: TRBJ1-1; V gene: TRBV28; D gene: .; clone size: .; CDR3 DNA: TGTGCCAGCGGAAGGGGGGGCCCGAACACTGAAGCTTTCTTT; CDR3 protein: CASGRGGPNTEAFF
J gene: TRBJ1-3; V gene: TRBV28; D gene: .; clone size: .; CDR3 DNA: TGTGCCAGCAGCCCCGTTGGGGCAAACACCATATATTTT; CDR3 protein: CASSPVGANTIYF
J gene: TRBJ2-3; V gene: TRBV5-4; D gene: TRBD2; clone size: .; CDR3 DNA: TGTGCCAGCAGCTTGAGGACTAGCGGGAGTGCAGATACGCAGTATTTT; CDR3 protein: CASSLRTSGSADTQYF
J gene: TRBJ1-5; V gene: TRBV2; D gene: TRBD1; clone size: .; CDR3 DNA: TGTGCCAGCGGGGACAGGGATCGCCAGCCCCAGCATTTT; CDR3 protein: CASGDRDRQPQHF
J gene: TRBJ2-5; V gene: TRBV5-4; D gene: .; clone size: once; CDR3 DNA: TGTGCCAGCAGCTTGGCTCTTAGCTCGGAGACCCAGTACTTC; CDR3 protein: CASSLALSSETQYF
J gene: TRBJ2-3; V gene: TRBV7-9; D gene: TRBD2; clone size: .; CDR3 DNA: TGTGCCAGCAGCCCCAGCGGGGGGACAGATACGCAGTATTTT; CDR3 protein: CASSPSGGTDTQYF
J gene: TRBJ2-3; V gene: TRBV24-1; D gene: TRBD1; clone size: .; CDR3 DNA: TGTGCCACCAGTGATTTTAACAGGGGAGATACGCAGTATTTT; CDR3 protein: CATSDFNRGDTQYF
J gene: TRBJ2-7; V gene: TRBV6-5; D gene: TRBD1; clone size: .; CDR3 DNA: TGTGCCAGCAGAGGGACAGGGATCTACGAGCAGTACTTC; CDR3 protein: CASRGTGIYEQYF
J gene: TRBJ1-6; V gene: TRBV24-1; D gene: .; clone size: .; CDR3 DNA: TGTGCCACCAGTGATTCAGGGTTTCCCCTCCACTTT; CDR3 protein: CATSDSGFPLHF
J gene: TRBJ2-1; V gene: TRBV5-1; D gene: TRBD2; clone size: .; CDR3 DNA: TGCGCCAGCAGCTTGTTGGGGGGGAGAAATGAGCAGTTCTTC; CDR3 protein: CASSLLGGRNEQFF
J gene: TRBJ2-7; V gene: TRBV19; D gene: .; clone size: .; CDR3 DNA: TGTGCCAGTAGGTTAGGACAAGGACGAGCCTACGAGCAGTACTTC; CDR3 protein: CASRLGQGRAYEQYF
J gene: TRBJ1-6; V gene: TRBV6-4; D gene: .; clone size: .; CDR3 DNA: TGTGCCAGCAGTGCTCAGGGGCTCGGAAATTCACCCCTCCACTTT; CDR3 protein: CASSAQGLGNSPLHF
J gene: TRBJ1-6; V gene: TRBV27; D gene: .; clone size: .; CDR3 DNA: TGTGCCAGCACCCCGGAGGGCTGCTATAATTCACCCCTCCACTTT; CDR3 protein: CASTPEGCYNSPLHF
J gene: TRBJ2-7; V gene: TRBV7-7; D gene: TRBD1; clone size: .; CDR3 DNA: TGTGTTAACAGGGGGTACGAGCAGTACTTC; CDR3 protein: CVNRGYEQYF
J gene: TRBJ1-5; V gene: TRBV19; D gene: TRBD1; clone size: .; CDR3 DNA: TGTGCCAGTAGTACTTACTCCGGGACAGGGGCGAGGAGCAATCAGCCCCAGCATTTT; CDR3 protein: CASSTYSGTGARSNQPQHF
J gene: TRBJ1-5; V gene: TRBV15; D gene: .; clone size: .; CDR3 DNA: TGTGCCACCAGCGGAAATAGGGGGTATCAGCCCCAGCATTTT; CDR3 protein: CATSGNRGYQPQHF
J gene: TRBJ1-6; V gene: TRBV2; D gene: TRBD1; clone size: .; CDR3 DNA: TGTGCCAGCAGCGAGTACAGGGGATCCGATTCACCCCTCCACTTT; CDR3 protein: CASSEYRGSDSPLHF
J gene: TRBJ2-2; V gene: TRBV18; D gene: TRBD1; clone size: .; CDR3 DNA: TGTGCCAGCTCGGGACAGGGTTTTGCCGGGGAGCTGTTTTTT; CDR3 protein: CASSGQGFAGELFF
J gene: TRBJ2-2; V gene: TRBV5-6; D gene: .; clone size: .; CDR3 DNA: TGTGCCAGCAGCACGGCCCCCGGGAGAACCGGGGAGCTGTTTTTT; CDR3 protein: CASSTAPGRTGELFF
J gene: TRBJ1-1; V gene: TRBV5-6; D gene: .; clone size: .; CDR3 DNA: TGTGCCAGCAGCTTGCCTAGGAACACTGAAGCTTTCTTT; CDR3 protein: CASSLPRNTEAFF
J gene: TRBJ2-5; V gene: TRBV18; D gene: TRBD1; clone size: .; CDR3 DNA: TGTGCCAGCTCGACCACAGGGGGCCGGGAGACCCAGTACTTC; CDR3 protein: CASSTTGGRETQYF
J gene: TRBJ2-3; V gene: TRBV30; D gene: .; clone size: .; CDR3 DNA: TGTGCCTGGAGTGTACTCGTAGCGGGCACAGATACGCAGTATTTT; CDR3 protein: CAWSVLVAGTDTQYF
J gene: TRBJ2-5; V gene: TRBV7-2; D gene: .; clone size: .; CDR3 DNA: TGTGCCAGCAGCTTAGTACCACAGGGTAGAGAGACCCAGTACTTC; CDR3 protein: CASSLVPQGRETQYF
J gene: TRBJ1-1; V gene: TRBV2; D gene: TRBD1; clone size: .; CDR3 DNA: TGTGCCAGCAGGGGACAGGGAGGGAGCACTGAAGCTTTCTTT; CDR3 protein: CASRGQGGSTEAFF
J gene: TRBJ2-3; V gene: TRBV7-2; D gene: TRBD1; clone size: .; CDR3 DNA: TGTGCCAGCAGCTCAAACCCGGGACAGGGGACAGATACGCAGTATTTT; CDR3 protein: CASSSNPGQGTDTQYF
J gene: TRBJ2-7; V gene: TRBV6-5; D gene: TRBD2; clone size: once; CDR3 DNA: TGTGCCAGCAGTTACGTGTCTAGCGGGTACGAGCAGTACTTC; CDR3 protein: CASSYVSSGYEQYF
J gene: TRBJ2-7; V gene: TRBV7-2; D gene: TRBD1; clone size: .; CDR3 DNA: TGTGCCAGCAGCCAACCGGGACAGGGGACTTACGAGCAGTACTTC; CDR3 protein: CASSQPGQGTYEQYF
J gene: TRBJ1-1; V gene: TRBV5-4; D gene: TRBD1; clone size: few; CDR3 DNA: TGTGCCAGCAGCTCCCCGGGACAGGGAAACACTGAAGCTTTCTTT; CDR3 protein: CASSSPGQGNTEAFF
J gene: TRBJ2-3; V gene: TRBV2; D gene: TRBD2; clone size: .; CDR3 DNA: TGTGCCAGCAGCAGGACTAGCGGGGGGATCTTAGATACGCAGTATTTT; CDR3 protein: CASSRTSGGILDTQYF
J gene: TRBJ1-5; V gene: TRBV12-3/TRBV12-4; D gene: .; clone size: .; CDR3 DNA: TGTGCCAGCAGTTTGAGGAATCAGCCCCAGCATTTT; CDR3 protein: CASSLRNQPQHF
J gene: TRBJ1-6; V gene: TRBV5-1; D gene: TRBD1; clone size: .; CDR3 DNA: TGCGCCAGCAGCCCAAGCGGGACAGGGGGCTATTCACCCCTCCACTTT; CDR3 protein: CASSPSGTGGYSPLHF
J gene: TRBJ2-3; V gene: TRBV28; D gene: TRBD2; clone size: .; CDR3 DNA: TGTGCCAGCAGTTTTCTCGGGGGGGACAAAGATACGCAGTATTTT; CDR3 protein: CASSFLGGDKDTQYF
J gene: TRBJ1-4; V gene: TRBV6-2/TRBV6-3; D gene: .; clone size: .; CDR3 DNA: TGTGCCAGCAGTTCCTACGGTGTGAATGAAAAACTGTTTTTT; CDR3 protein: CASSSYGVNEKLFF
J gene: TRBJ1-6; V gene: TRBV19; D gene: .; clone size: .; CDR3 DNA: TGTGCCAGTAGTGTGACAGGCGTGGATTCACCCCTCCACTTT; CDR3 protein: CASSVTGVDSPLHF
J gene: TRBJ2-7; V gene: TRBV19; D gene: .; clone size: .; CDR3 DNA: TGTGCCAGTAGTCCCGGGACAAACTTGTACGAGCAGTACTTC; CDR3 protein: CASSPGTNLYEQYF
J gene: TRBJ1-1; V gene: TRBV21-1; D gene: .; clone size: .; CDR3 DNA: TGTGCCAGCAGACAAGATGGGCAGGGTGGCACTGAAGCTTTCTTT; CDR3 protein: CASRQDGQGGTEAFF
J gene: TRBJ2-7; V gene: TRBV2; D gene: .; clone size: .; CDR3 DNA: TGTGCCAGCAGTGAGAGGGCCTACGAGCAGTACTTC; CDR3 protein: CASSERAYEQYF
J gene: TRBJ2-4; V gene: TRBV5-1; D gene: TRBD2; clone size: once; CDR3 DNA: TGCGCCAGCAGCTTGGTGACTAGCGGGGGGAGCGGCGGCATTCAGTACTTC; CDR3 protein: CASSLVTSGGSGGIQYF
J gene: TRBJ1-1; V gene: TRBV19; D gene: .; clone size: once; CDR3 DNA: TGTGCCAGTAGTATAGTCGGGCAGGGAAAGACTGAAGCTTTCTTT; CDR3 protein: CASSIVGQGKTEAFF
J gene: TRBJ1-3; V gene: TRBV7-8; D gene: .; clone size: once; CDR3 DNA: TGTGCCAGCAGCCTGCCTCAGGGCTCTGGAAACACCATATATTTT; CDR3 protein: CASSLPQGSGNTIYF
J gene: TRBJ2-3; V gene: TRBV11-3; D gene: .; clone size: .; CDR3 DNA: TGTGCCAGCAGCCTAGGCGGGGGCGCGGATACGCAGTATTTT; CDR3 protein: CASSLGGGADTQYF
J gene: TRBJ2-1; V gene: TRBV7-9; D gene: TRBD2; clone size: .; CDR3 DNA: TGTGCCAGCAGGGCTAGCGGGAGGAGAGAGCAGTTCTTC; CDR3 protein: CASRASGRREQFF
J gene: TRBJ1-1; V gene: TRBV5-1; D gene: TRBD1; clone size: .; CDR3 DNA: TGCGCCAGCAGCGGACAGGGGGGAAACACTGAAGCTTTCTTT; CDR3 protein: CASSGQGGNTEAFF
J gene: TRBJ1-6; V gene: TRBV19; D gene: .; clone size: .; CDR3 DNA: TGTGCCAGTAGTGCGGGAAACGGCTCACCCCTCCACTTT; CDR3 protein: CASSAGNGSPLHF
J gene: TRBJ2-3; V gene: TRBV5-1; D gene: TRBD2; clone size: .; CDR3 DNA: TGCGCCAGCAGCGCTAGCGGGAGGGACGCAGATACGCAGTATTTT; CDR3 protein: CASSASGRDADTQYF
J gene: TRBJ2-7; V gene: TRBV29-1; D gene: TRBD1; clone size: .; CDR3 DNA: TGCAGCGTCGCCGGGACAGGGGGCGTCGAGCAGTACTTC; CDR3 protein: CSVAGTGGVEQYF
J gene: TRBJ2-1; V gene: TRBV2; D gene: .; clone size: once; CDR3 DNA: TGTGCCAGCAGTGAAGATAGGGGCTCGTACAATGAGCAGTTCTTC; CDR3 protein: CASSEDRGSYNEQFF
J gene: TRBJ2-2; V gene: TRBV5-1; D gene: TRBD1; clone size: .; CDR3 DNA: TGCGCCAGCAGTCCCGGGACAGAGAACGGGGAGCTGTTTTTT; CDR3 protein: CASSPGTENGELFF
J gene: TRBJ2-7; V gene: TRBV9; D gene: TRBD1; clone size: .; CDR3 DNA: TGTGCCAGCAGCATCCGGGACAGTACCTACGAGCAGTACTTC; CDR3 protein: CASSIRDSTYEQYF
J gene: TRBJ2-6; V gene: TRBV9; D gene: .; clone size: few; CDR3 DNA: TGTGCCAGCAGCGTTGGCACACCTGGGGCCAACGTCCTGACTTTC; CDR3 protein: CASSVGTPGANVLTF
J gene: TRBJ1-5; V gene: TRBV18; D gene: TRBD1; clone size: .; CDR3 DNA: TGTGCCAGCTCACTCGCGGACAGGGCGTCAGGCAATCAGCCCCAGCATTTT; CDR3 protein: CASSLADRASGNQPQHF
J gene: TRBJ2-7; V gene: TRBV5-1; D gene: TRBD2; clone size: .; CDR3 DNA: TGCGCCAGCAGCTTGACCGGGGGGGTATCATTCTACGAGCAGTACTTC; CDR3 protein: CASSLTGGVSFYEQYF
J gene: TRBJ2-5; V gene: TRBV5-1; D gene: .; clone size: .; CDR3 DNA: TGCGCCAGCAGCTTTCGGGAGACCCAGTACTTC; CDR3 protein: CASSFRETQYF